The TCR beta chain described here comes from a study of blood T cell repertoires in COVID-19 (dated by TCRdb to between 2020 and 2021). About the full investigation: Collaborator samples came from the United States, Italy and Spain and covered acute and convalescent phases of COVID-19. The material from the prospective study consisted of cDNA or gDNA derived from T cells, B-cell-depleted T cells, or PBMCs. Deeply sampled blood TCRbeta repertoires from subjects exposed to, actively infected with, or recovered from COVID-19 were included in the dataset. The repertoires were released in a freely available public database intended as a resource for research on the immune response to SARS-CoV-2. Samples were obtained from the ongoing ImmuneRACE study (first 160 participants) and from over 1,000 subjects provided by 6 global collaborators. A de-identified subject ID, COVID-19 status, age in years and sex were almost always included in the sample metadata. Where HLA class I and class II types were available, the types were taken from metadata supplied by the sample provider, not from assay-based typing. The investigation overall reported the following: The amount of clinical and demographic metadata varied by source and participant and was provided uncurated.

The immunoSEQ Assay, a bias-controlled multiplex PCR, was used to amplify TCRbeta CDR3 regions from genomic DNA. The original pipeline was this. The number of nucleated cells in each sample was estimated by amplification of reference gene primers within the assay. Sequence reads were collapsed and filtered to measure the absolute abundance of every unique TCRbeta CDR3 rearrangement. For each sample, productive Simpson clonality was calculated as the square root of Simpson's diversity index over productive rearrangements. TCRdb took this table from immuneACCESS and kept in-frame rearrangements with V and J called. Such tables lack part of the clones; where checked against another copy, unresolved V genes explain under half of the gap, and the rest is unexplained. Clone size and the V and J calls come from that table; the DNA yielded D and trimming. This sample has 200,000 to 250,000 clones in its table, and about four fifths of those were observed once. The ten largest clones add up to 3.5% to 4% of the sample.

Comments on this clone: No antigen is known for it. Base-call qualities are not available, and no considerably larger clone is one nucleotide away.

Enrolling through a virtual design, the prospective study's participants ranged in age from roughly 18 to 95 years and lived across roughly 24 United States geographic areas. To assign participants to cohorts, the prospective study relied on clinical history that participants themselves reported in a screening survey and a study questionnaire. Exposed participants had been in contact with someone with a PCR-confirmed or clinician-diagnosed COVID-19 case within 2 weeks of study entry. In the prospective study, whole blood, serum and a nasopharyngeal or oropharyngeal swab were collected from each participant by mobile phlebotomists. Prospective study participants could optionally give additional blood draws and questionnaires over an approximately 2-month period. Prospective study blood samples were shipped either frozen or at room temperature before DNA extraction. CDR1 SGHVS and CDR2 FNYEAQ were looked up in the germline V gene. V drops 2 bases and J drops 2 bases, leaving 9 bases in between. Including the terminal cysteine and phenylalanine, the CDR3 comprises 14 residues. The DNA shown is the 42-base CDR3, in frame from base 1.

Sequencing was done on a sample of PBMCs or T cells enriched from blood (not recorded which). The TCR was taken from a woman between 35 and 50 years old who had been exposed to COVID-19. The rearranged segments are TRBV7-6 and TRBJ1-2, with the D gene not clear enough to name. The nucleotide sequence reads as follows: TGTGCCAGCAGCTTAAATATAGAGAACTATGGCTACACCTTC. This codes for CASSLNIENYGYTF.